This T cell receptor (beta chain) originates from a study of regulatory T cells in long-lasting Graves disease. Overall study: More than 5 years of antithyroid drugs with positive TSH receptor antibodies defined persistent Graves' disease. Overall study results and limits: Few sampled subjects may have lowered accuracy.

Time point specified: persistent/refractory GD, antithyroid drugs over 5 years with positive TRAb. Following extraction of RNA from PBMCs, that RNA was used to make the TCR library. This clonotype was detected ten times or more. Its antigen remains unknown. V gave up 6 bases and J gave up 6 bases, with 12 bases separating them. Germline CDR1 is MNHNS and CDR2 is SASEGT. The CDR3 is 14 amino acids. Both iRepertoire HTBI primers and Arm-PCR of CDR3 regions were used to build the TCR beta libraries. TCRdb passed the multiplex PCR reads through MiXCR, listing each CDR3 protein once. The data hold roughly 400,000 distinct CDR3 sequences, with around 21% observed a single time.

The receptor was isolated from a female donor with Graves disease. The V gene is TRBV6-1, the J gene TRBJ1-6, with D perhaps matching TRBD1 (6 bases). Specimen: peripheral blood mononuclear cells (PBMCs), collected when the disease was refractory, from a patient treated with antithyroid drugs. The CDR3 region has the DNA TGTGCCAGCAGAAATACAGGGCCTAATTCACCCCTCCACTTT. Its protein is CASRNTGPNSPLHF.